The following is a TCR beta chain sequence with its context. Its antigen specificity is not known. Per-base qualities were not stored, and no clone one base away is much larger. Using the deep immunoSEQ assay, multiplex PCR amplified TCR CDR3 regions from genomic DNA. Extracted genomic DNA from each cell subset was distributed evenly across all wells of several immunoSEQ 96-well plates, and each plate was treated as a replicate. For sorted subsets, roughly 200 ng of genomic DNA, equivalent to some 30,000 T cell genomes, went into each replicate PCR. Purified libraries were measured with a Qubit 3.0 fluorometer, size-checked on a Bioanalyzer 2100, and measured again with the KAPA Library Quantification kit. Every immunoSEQ 96-well plate was sequenced on a dedicated single-read 150-cycle Illumina NextSeq 550 flow cell. Per the authors' processing: The immunoSEQ output contained only junctional sequences without quality scores, so filtering could not match that applied to full-length reads. Sequences were annotated with PyIR, a Python wrapper for IgBLAST v1.9, using IMGT germline references to assign V/J genes and CDR3. Reads were filtered out if the reads had weak V/J assignments (E-value above 1e-6), no CDR3, stop codons, out-of-frame junctions, or ambiguous translated residues. A V3J clonotype was defined by an identical inferred V gene, J gene, and CDR3 amino acid sequence. Percentage overlap between repertoires was calculated by dividing the number of shared unique clonotypes by the size of the smaller repertoire. Repertoire richness was assessed with RTK rarefaction, the Chao1 estimator, and Recon v2.1 estimates of unobserved clonotypes. For all TCRbeta clonotypes obtained by the gDNA method from four donors, generation probabilities were computed with OLGA. TCRdb re-hosts the immuneACCESS table, in-frame sequences only. Its copies lack some clones; in the studies checked, an unresolved V gene accounts for under half of them, and the cause for the rest is not known. V, J and clone size were drawn from that table, and D and trimming were deduced from the DNA. The sample has a few million clones on record, approximately 94% of them singletons. Approximately 0.13% of the sample is held by the ten biggest clonotypes.

The CDR3 goes from the cysteine to the phenylalanine over 18 residues. The read is trimmed to its CDR3 DNA, 54 bases read in frame from base 1. Via the germline V gene, CDR1 is LGHNA and CDR2 YSLEER. Trimming leaves V shorter by 5 bases and J shorter by 4 bases, with the junction holding 11 bases beyond the gene matches. The donors were healthy, HIV-negative adults with no recently reported acute infections or vaccinations. Every donor was a Caucasian adult residing in Nashville, Tennessee, USA. CD4+ T cells were enriched through magnetic negative selection, after which naive cells were positively selected on CD45RA and the remaining negative fraction served as the memory subset. After blood collection by leukapheresis, PBMCs were isolated using Ficoll-Histopaque density gradient centrifugation and then cryopreserved in the vapor phase of liquid nitrogen. Purity and quantity of every magnetically sorted T cell population were checked by analytical flow cytometry. Each sorted fraction had its genomic DNA isolated and then quantified by UV absorbance on a Nanodrop 2000c.

This sample is drawn from a study of shared clonotypes between healthy human individuals (dated by TCRdb to about 2020). With regard to the full study: A few men and a couple of women, aged 18 to 49 years, made up the cohort. For each donor, CD4 naive and CD4 memory were each given three plates, CD8 naive was given two plates, and CD8 memory was given one plate. To estimate repertoire size and how much clonotypes are shared between individuals, the study performed deep sequencing of blood TCR repertoires from a few healthy adults. To increase sequencing depth and limit assay-specific biases, different laboratories used diverse techniques to prepare libraries and sequence TCR repertoires. Per donor, leukapheresis produced somewhere between about 0.9 and 9.5 billion PBMCs.

Overall results and qualifications from the work: Based on pairwise subsampling, the degree of clonotype sharing among donors was expected to be affected by sequencing depth. Clonotypes shared by all four sorted-subset donors showed higher generation probabilities than non-shared clonotypes. Because the study included only a small number of donors, the genetic and exposure-history diversity represented was limited. Sampling was restricted to blood, and TCR repertoires in tissue are likely to differ from TCR repertoires in blood. When several donors were compared, the shared fraction of clonotypes was 5% to 6.5% for naive CD4, more than 3% for naive CD8, 2% to 2.5% for memory CD4, and approximately 0.4% for memory CD8. Incomplete sequencing was indicated by rarefaction of sorted-subset datasets, despite the large sequencing depth. Larger estimated clonotype richness was generally found for naive subsets than for memory subsets.

In this chain, TRBV4-3 is recombined with TRBJ2-5; 15 junctional bases match TRBD2. This clonotype was sampled from a young man in good health. What was sequenced was naive CD4+ T cells sorted from blood. What the cell subset or site label conveys for this sample: CD45RA+ positively selected. The DNA sequence follows: TGCGCCAGCAGCTCGGCAGGACTAGCGGGAGGGAGCCTAGAGACCCAGTACTTC. Its protein is CASSSAGLAGGSLETQYF.